Listed below are T cell receptor beta chains from one sample, sequenced in a study of vaccination and CD4 T cells after COVID-19. TCRdb reprocessed the PCR reads with MiXCR, giving one entry per CDR3 protein. The table has 15,000 to 20,000 distinct CDR3 sequences, 35% seen once. No antigen is known for these receptors. What was sequenced was cultured CD4+ T cells from blood. These receptors were collected from a human donor with COVID-19. Each CDR3 is given with its conserved first and last residue. D genes are given only for firm matches. Size is omitted from some rows. Given values are once, few, many or a class for expanded clones.

j_call clone_size v_call d_call cdr3_aa cdr3_nt
TRBJ1-2 once TRBV5-1 TRBD1 CASSSRTGAVGYGYTF TGCGCCAGCAGCTCAAGGACAGGAGCGGTCGGCTATGGCTACACCTTC
TRBJ2-3 - TRBV12-3/TRBV12-4 - CASSFTADTQYF TGTGCCAGCAGTTTTACCGCAGATACGCAGTATTTT
TRBJ2-7 - TRBV5-6 TRBD1 CASSRGQSPSYEQYF TGTGCCAGCAGCAGGGGACAGTCCCCCTCCTACGAGCAGTACTTC
TRBJ2-3 - TRBV10-3 TRBD1 CATISGQGAPDTQYF TGTGCCACCATATCTGGACAGGGGGCCCCAGATACGCAGTATTTT
TRBJ1-3 medium-sized TRBV7-2 - CASSLAGAGNTIYF TGTGCCAGCAGCTTAGCTGGGGCTGGAAACACCATATATTTT
TRBJ1-5 once TRBV5-6 TRBD1 CASRRDRGGNQPQHF TGTGCCAGCAGAAGGGACAGGGGGGGCAATCAGCCCCAGCATTTT
TRBJ2-5 - TRBV7-2 - CASSLAETQYF TGTGCCAGCAGCTTGGCAGAGACCCAGTACTTC
TRBJ2-5 few TRBV7-2 TRBD2 CASSSYASGGETQYF TGTGCCAGCAGCTCCTACGCTAGCGGGGGGGAGACCCAGTACTTC
TRBJ1-6 few TRBV7-9 TRBD1 CASSYQGGGSPLHF TGTGCCAGCAGCTATCAAGGGGGCGGGTCACCCCTCCACTTT
TRBJ2-5 - TRBV19 - CASSISSAGWETQYF TGTGCCAGTAGTATTTCCTCCGCGGGGTGGGAGACCCAGTACTTC
TRBJ1-6 - TRBV20-1 TRBD1 CSASDRGQYSPLHF TGCAGTGCTAGCGACAGGGGGCAGTATTCACCCCTCCACTTT
TRBJ2-3 few TRBV6-4 - CASSPVSRGADTQYF TGTGCCAGCAGCCCCGTCTCCCGGGGTGCAGATACGCAGTATTTT
TRBJ2-7 few TRBV20-1 - CSASGQGLDEQYF TGCAGTGCTAGTGGCCAGGGGCTCGACGAGCAGTACTTC
TRBJ2-7 few TRBV6-1 - CASSPTHYEQYF TGTGCCAGCAGTCCAACGCACTACGAGCAGTACTTC
TRBJ2-2 - TRBV7-9 TRBD2 CASSLSGGGTGELFF TGTGCCAGCAGCTTAAGCGGGGGTGGCACCGGGGAGCTGTTTTTT
TRBJ2-7 - TRBV11-2 - CASSQDRFPEQYF TGTGCCAGCAGCCAGGACAGATTCCCCGAGCAGTACTTC
TRBJ2-1 - TRBV11-3 TRBD2 CASSLGLAGAGNEQFF TGTGCCAGCAGCTTAGGACTAGCGGGGGCGGGTAATGAGCAGTTCTTC
TRBJ2-5 few TRBV28 TRBD2 CASSLRRGRVETQYF TGTGCCAGCAGTTTACGTCGCGGGAGGGTGGAGACCCAGTACTTC
TRBJ1-5 - TRBV2 - CASTQGSSEGQPQHF TGTGCCAGCACCCAAGGGTCCTCCGAAGGCCAGCCCCAGCATTTT
TRBJ2-1 - TRBV5-1 - CASSFQAGALYNEQFF TGCGCCAGCAGCTTTCAGGCGGGGGCCCTCTACAATGAGCAGTTCTTC
TRBJ2-5 few TRBV20-1 - CSARDRVRGDETQYF TGCAGTGCTAGAGATAGAGTGAGAGGGGACGAGACCCAGTACTTC
TRBJ2-3 few TRBV5-1 - CASSLDRADTQYF TGCGCCAGCAGCTTGGACAGGGCAGATACGCAGTATTTT
TRBJ2-7 few TRBV6-5 - CASSYRAAVSSYEQYF TGTGCCAGCAGTTACAGGGCGGCAGTGAGCTCCTACGAGCAGTACTTC
TRBJ2-7 - TRBV28 - CASSLINGASYEQYF TGTGCCAGCAGTTTGATTAACGGGGCATCCTACGAGCAGTACTTC
TRBJ1-5 - TRBV7-2 - CASSLEAGLNQPQHF TGTGCCAGCAGCTTAGAGGCAGGGTTGAATCAGCCCCAGCATTTT
TRBJ1-1 - TRBV19 TRBD1 CASSFVQGAMNTEAFF TGTGCCAGTAGTTTCGTGCAGGGGGCGATGAACACTGAAGCTTTCTTT
TRBJ2-1 - TRBV27 TRBD2 CASSGGGFDNEQFF TGTGCCAGCAGCGGGGGGGGGTTCGACAATGAGCAGTTCTTC
TRBJ1-1 - TRBV18 - CASSPEGTMNTEAFF TGTGCCAGCTCACCAGAGGGCACCATGAACACTGAAGCTTTCTTT
TRBJ1-1 few TRBV6-2/TRBV6-3 TRBD1 CASSQGQGNAEAFF TGTGCCAGCAGCCAGGGACAGGGAAACGCTGAAGCTTTCTTT
TRBJ1-6 - TRBV12-3/TRBV12-4 - CASSPSSGWGYNSPLHF TGTGCCAGCAGTCCATCCTCAGGTTGGGGATATAATTCACCCCTCCACTTT
TRBJ1-5 - TRBV6-2/TRBV6-3 - CASSGLTTNQPQHF TGTGCCAGCAGTGGACTCACTACCAATCAGCCCCAGCATTTT
TRBJ1-2 - TRBV9 - CASSTGGGISGYTF TGTGCCAGCAGCACCGGCGGGGGCATCTCTGGCTACACCTTC
TRBJ2-7 - TRBV19 TRBD2 CASRGLAGGEYEQYF TGTGCCAGTAGGGGACTAGCGGGGGGTGAGTACGAGCAGTACTTC
TRBJ2-5 large TRBV2 - CASVTRPGPLVTQYF TGTGCCAGCGTAACAAGACCAGGGCCCCTCGTGACCCAGTACTTC
TRBJ1-2 - TRBV20-1 - CGATSQGLSNYGYTF TGCGGTGCTACAAGTCAGGGGTTGTCCAACTATGGCTACACCTTC
TRBJ1-1 - TRBV11-2 TRBD1 CASSLGTGFEAFF TGTGCCAGCAGCTTAGGGACAGGGTTCGAAGCTTTCTTT
TRBJ2-1 - TRBV7-3 - CASSLSFDNEQFF TGTGCCAGCAGCTTAAGTTTTGACAATGAGCAGTTCTTC
TRBJ2-2 - TRBV6-1 TRBD2 CASSKGLAGTGELFF TGTGCCAGCAGTAAGGGACTAGCGGGCACCGGGGAGCTGTTTTTT
TRBJ1-2 - TRBV6-1 - CASSSGTPYGYTF TGTGCCAGCAGCTCGGGGACACCTTATGGCTACACCTTC
TRBJ1-2 - TRBV5-4 TRBD1 CASSFTGGYGYTF TGTGCCAGCAGCTTTACAGGGGGCTATGGCTACACCTTC
TRBJ1-5 - TRBV7-8 - CASSHERGTVNQPQHF TGTGCCAGCAGCCACGAGAGAGGGACCGTTAATCAGCCCCAGCATTTT
TRBJ2-1 - TRBV11-2 - CASSQTRYNEQFF TGTGCCAGCAGCCAGACTAGATACAATGAGCAGTTCTTC
TRBJ1-5 few TRBV10-2 TRBD1 CASTMQGGSPQHF TGCGCCAGCACTATGCAGGGGGGGTCGCCCCAGCATTTT
TRBJ2-7 - TRBV7-2 - CASSLPGGTPSYEQYF TGTGCCAGCAGCTTACCCGGAGGGACCCCCTCCTACGAGCAGTACTTC
TRBJ2-6 few TRBV6-1 - CASSPRSAGANVLTF TGTGCCAGCAGTCCCCGAAGTGCTGGGGCCAACGTCCTGACTTTC
TRBJ2-7 few TRBV2 TRBD2 CASSVASGGAQQYF TGTGCCAGCAGTGTGGCGAGCGGGGGAGCCCAGCAGTACTTC